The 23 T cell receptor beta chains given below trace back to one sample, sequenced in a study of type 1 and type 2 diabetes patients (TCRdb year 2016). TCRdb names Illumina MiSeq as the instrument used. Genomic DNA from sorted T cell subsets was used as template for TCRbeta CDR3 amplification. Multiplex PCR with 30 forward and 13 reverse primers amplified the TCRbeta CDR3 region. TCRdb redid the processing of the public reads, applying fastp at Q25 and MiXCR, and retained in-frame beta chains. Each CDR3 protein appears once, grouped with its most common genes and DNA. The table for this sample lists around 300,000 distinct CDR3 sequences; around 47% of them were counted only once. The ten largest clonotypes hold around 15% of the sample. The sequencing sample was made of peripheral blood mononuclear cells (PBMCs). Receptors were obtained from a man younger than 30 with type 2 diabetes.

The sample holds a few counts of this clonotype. CDR3 in DNA: TGTGCCTGTTGCTCGGGGGCCGAGCAGTACTTC. This encodes CACCSGAEQYF. The chain joins TRBV30 to TRBJ2-7; possibly TRBD1 or TRBD2 for D (6 bases each). The CDR3 consists of 11 residues. Deletions cut 6 bases from V and 6 bases from J, with 12 bases between. Per the germline V gene, CDR1 is GTSNPN and CDR2 is SVGIG (reference sequence).

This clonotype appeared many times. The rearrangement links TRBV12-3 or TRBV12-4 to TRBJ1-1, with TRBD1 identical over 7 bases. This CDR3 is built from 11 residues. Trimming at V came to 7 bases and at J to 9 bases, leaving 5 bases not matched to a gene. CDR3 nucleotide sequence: TGTGCCAGCAAGACAGGGAAGAAAGCTTTCTTT. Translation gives CASKTGKKAFF.

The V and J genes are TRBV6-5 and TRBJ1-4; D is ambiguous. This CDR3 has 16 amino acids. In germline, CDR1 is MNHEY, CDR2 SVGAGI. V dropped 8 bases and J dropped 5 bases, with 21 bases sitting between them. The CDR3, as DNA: TGTGCCAGCGGGGAACGGATTTCCATCCAGAATGAAAAACTGTTTTTT. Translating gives CASGERISIQNEKLFF.

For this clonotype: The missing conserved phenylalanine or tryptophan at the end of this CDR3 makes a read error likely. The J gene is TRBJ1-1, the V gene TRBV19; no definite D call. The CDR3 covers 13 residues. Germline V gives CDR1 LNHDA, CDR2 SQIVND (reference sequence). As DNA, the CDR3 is TGCGCCAGTAACGACAAGATAAACACTGAAGCTTTCTCT. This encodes CASNDKINTEAFS.

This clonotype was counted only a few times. In DNA, the CDR3 is TGTGCCAGCAGTGATTGGACTGCTTCTAACTATGGCTACACCTTC. It encodes CASSDWTASNYGYTF. This chain joins TRBV6-1 and TRBJ1-2, with D uncertain. Germline assignment: CDR1 MNHNS and CDR2 SASEGT. V dropped 3 bases and J dropped 0 bases, with 11 bases sitting between them. The CDR3 has 15 amino acids.

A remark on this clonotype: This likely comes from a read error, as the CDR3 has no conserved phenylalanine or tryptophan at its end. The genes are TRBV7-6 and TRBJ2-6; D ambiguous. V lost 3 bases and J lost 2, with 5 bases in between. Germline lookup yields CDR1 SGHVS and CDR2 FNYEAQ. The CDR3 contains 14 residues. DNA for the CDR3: TGTGCCAGCAGCTTGGGAACTGGGGCCAACGTCCTGACTCTC. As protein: CASSLGTGANVLTL.

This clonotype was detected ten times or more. DNA of the CDR3: TGTGCCTGGGGGACAACCAAAGAGACCCAGTACTTC. It codes for CAWGTTKETQYF. The chain carries TRBV30 and TRBJ2-5; maybe TRBD1 (6 bases). This CDR3 is built from 12 residues. V lost 5 bases, J lost 3 bases, and 10 bases lay in between. Germline loops: CDR1 GTSNPN, CDR2 SVGIG (reference sequence).

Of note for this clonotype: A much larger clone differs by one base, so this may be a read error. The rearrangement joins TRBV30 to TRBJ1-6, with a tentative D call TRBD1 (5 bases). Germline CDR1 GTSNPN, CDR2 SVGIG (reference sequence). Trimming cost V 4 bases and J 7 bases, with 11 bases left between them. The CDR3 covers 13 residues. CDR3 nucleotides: TGTGCCTGGAAGCCAGGGACGAATTCACCCCTCCACTTT. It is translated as CAWKPGTNSPLHF.

Written as DNA, the CDR3 is TGCAGTGCTAGAGGAGCCCCGAGGGGGAAACGACCCTACACTGAAGCTTTCTTT. This encodes CSARGAPRGKRPYTEAFF. The rearrangement joins TRBV20-1 to TRBJ1-1, with TRBD1 as a possible D gene (6 bases). The CDR3 has 18 residues. Per the germline V gene, CDR1 is DFQATT and CDR2 is SNEGSKA (reference sequence). The V end was cut by 1 base, the J end by 3 bases, with 24 bases between.

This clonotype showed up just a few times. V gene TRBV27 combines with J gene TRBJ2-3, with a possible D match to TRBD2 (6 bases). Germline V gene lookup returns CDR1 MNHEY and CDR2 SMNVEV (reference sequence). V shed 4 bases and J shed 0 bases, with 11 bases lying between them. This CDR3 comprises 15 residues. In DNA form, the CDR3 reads TGTGCCAGCAGTTCCCGCCGGGAGAGCACAGATACGCAGTATTTT. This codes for CASSSRRESTDTQYF.

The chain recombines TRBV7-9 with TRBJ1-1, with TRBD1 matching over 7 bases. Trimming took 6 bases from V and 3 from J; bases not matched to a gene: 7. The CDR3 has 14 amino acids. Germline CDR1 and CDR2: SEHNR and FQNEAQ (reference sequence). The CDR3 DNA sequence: TGTGCCAGCAGTCGCTGGGACAGAGACACTGAAGCTTTCTTT. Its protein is CASSRWDRDTEAFF.

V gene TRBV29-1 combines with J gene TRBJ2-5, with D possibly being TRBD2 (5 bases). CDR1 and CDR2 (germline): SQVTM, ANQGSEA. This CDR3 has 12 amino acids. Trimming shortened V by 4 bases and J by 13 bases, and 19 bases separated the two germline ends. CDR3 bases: TGCAGCGTTGTCGATCTAGCTGATCCGGTGTACTTC. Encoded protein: CSVVDLADPVYF.

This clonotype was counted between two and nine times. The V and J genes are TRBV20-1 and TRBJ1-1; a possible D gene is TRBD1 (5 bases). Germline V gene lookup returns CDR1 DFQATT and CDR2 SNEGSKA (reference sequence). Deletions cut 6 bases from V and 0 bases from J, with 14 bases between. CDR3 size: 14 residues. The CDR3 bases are TGCAGTGCAGTAAGGGAGGGGATGAACACTGAAGCTTTCTTT. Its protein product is CSAVREGMNTEAFF.

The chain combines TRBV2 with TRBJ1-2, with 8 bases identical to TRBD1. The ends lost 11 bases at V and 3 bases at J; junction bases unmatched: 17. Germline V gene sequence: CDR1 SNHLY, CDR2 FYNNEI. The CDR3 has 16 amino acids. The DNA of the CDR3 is TGTGCCGGCGACAGGGGTCCCTCAAAGTCGGACTATGGCTACACCTTC. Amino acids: CAGDRGPSKSDYGYTF.

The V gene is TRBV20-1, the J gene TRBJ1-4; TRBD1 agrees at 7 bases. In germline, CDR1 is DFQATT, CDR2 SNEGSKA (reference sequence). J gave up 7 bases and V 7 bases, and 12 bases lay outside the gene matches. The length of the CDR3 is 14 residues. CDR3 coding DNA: TGCAGTGGTCATATGGGACAGAGTAGTGAAAAACTGTTTTTT. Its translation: CSGHMGQSSEKLFF.

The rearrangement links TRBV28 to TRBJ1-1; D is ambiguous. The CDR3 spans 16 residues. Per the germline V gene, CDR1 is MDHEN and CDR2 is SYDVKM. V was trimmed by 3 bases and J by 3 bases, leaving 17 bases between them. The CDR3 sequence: CASSFISGVGDTEAFF. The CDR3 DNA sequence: TGTGCCAGCAGTTTCATCTCTGGGGTCGGAGACACTGAAGCTTTCTTT.

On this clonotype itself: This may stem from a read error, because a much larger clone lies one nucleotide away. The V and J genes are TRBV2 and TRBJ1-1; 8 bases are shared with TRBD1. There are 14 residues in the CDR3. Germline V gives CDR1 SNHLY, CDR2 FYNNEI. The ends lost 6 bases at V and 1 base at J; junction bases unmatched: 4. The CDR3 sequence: CASSRGRGNTEAFF. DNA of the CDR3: TGTGCCAGCAGCAGGGGGCGGGGGAACACTGAAGCTTTCTTT.

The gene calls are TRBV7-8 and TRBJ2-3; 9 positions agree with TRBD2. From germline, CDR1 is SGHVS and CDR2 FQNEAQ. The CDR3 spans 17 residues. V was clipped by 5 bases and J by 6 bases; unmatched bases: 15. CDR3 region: CASSQHGRGGVFDTQYF. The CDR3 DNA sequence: TGTGCCAGCAGCCAACATGGGCGGGGGGGAGTTTTTGATACGCAGTATTTT.

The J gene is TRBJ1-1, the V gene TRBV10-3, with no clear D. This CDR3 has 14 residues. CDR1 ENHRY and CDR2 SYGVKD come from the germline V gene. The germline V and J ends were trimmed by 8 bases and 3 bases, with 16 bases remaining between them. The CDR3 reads CAIRSPGIDTEAFF. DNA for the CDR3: TGTGCCATCCGGTCGCCGGGGATAGACACTGAAGCTTTCTTT.

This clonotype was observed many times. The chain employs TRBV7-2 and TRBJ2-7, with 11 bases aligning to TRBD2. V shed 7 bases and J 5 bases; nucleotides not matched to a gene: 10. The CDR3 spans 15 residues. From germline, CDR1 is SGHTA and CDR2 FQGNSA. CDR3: CASITSGGVPHEQYF. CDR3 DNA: TGTGCCAGCATCACTAGCGGGGGCGTACCCCACGAGCAGTACTTC. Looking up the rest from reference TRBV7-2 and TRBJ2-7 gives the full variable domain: GAGVSQSPSNKVTEKGKDVELRCDPISGHTALYWYRQSLGQGLEFLIYFQGNSAPDKSGLPSDRFSAERTGGSVSTLTIQRTQQEDSAVYLCASITSGGVPHEQYFGPGTRLTVT.

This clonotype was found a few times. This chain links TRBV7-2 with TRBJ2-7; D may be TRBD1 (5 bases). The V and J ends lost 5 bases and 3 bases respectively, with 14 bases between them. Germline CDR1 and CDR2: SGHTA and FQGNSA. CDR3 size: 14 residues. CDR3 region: CASSQDPQVYEQYF. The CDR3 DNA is TGTGCCAGCAGCCAAGATCCACAGGTCTACGAGCAGTACTTC.

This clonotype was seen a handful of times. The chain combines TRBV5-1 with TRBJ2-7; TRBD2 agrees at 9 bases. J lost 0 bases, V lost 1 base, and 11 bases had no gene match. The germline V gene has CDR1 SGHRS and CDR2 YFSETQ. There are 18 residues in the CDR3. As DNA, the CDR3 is TGCGCCAGCAGCTTGTATTCGGCTAGCGGGGCTAGCTCCTACGAGCAGTACTTC. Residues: CASSLYSASGASSYEQYF.

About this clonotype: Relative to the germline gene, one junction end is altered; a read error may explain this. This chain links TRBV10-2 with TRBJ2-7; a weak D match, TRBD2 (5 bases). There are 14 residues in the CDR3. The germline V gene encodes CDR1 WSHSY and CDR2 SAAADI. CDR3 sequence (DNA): TGTGCCAGCAGTGAGTTTAGCGAGTCCTACGGGCAGTACTTC. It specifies CASSEFSESYGQYF.